These T cell receptor beta chains were read from a single sample in a study of CD8 T cells in ankylosing spondylitis. TCRdb analysed the 5' RACE reads with MiXCR anew, one entry per CDR3 protein. The sample lists about 340,000 distinct CDR3 sequences; 8% were seen once. Input material: blood, either unsorted or a sorted T cell fraction (not recorded which). These receptors originate from a male donor with ankylosing spondylitis. The conserved cysteine and the conserved F or W are not part of the CDR3 here. Fields, in order: CDR3 protein, J gene, V gene.

ASSSSGSVRDEQF,TRBJ2-1,TRBV6-2/TRBV6-3
ASRRDRGGPSSTDTQY,TRBJ2-3,TRBV12-3/TRBV12-4
ASSSGAFGYNEQF,TRBJ2-1,TRBV5-1
ASQIYYEQF,TRBJ2-1,TRBV6-5
ASSSTTGTGGFEQY,TRBJ2-7,TRBV27
ASISASTGYNEQF,TRBJ2-1,TRBV5-6
ASSDPARTDTQY,TRBJ2-3,TRBV2
ASSLVRLAGHEQF,TRBJ2-1,TRBV7-2
ASSQSGTGLYGYT,TRBJ1-2,TRBV19
ASSAREGTALSYYGYT,TRBJ1-2,TRBV6-1
ASSSDRAADTQY,TRBJ2-3,TRBV5-1
ASLGGMWETQY,TRBJ2-5,TRBV28
ASSQVNQPQH,TRBJ1-5,TRBV4-1
ASSYGPRFKQY,TRBJ2-7,TRBV6-5
ASSAPGWTEAF,TRBJ1-1,TRBV25-1
ASSRRQGGSYNEQF,TRBJ2-1,TRBV7-3
ASSLAGLGSDNEQF,TRBJ2-1,TRBV28
ASSETHHNTEAF,TRBJ1-1,TRBV9
ASSQGPGVPLH,TRBJ1-6,TRBV14
ASSYKAGDRNEQF,TRBJ2-1,TRBV6-5
ASSSYRGYNEQF,TRBJ2-1,TRBV7-9
ASIRTESTGELF,TRBJ2-2,TRBV7-9
ASIAYRHTEAF,TRBJ1-1,TRBV28
ASSLDDPTEAF,TRBJ1-1,TRBV5-1
ASSFGIQQGNEQF,TRBJ2-1,TRBV5-1
ASSPTGVVQETQY,TRBJ2-5,TRBV18
SAKRGRPDEQY,TRBJ2-7,TRBV20-1
ASSQDYRGQETQY,TRBJ2-5,TRBV3-1
ASVRLAVEETQY,TRBJ2-5,TRBV2
ASSSSARGPEETQY,TRBJ2-5,TRBV5-1
ASSQGINGFA,TRBJ1-1,TRBV3-1
ASSQGLSRIGYT,TRBJ1-2,TRBV14
ASSPRDSSADTQY,TRBJ2-3,TRBV4-1
ASSLQGVGYNEQF,TRBJ2-1,TRBV7-3
AGREAGEAF,TRBJ1-1,TRBV29-1
ASSPRSSFHYEQY,TRBJ2-7,TRBV7-9
ASSIGTPRTGELF,TRBJ2-2,TRBV7-9
ASSGTRSYEQY,TRBJ2-7,TRBV28
SVVRLSTDEQF,TRBJ2-1,TRBV29-1
ASSPNRGDAYEQY,TRBJ2-7,TRBV5-1
SVPSGATDTQY,TRBJ2-3,TRBV20-1
SASKGADTGELF,TRBJ2-2,TRBV20-1
SVVGGSYEQY,TRBJ2-7,TRBV29-1
ATSRAGSGELF,TRBJ2-2,TRBV15
ASSYSIRTLTKNEQF,TRBJ2-1,TRBV6-5
ASSGDYLSYNEQF,TRBJ2-1,TRBV5-6
SVEGQF,TRBJ2-1,TRBV29-1
ASSVGSLAGANEQF,TRBJ2-1,TRBV9
ASSQGRGQNTLGELF,TRBJ2-2,TRBV4-2
ASTAEGMVTDTQY,TRBJ2-3,TRBV10-3
ASSLVQGATNEQF,TRBJ2-1,TRBV5-1
ATSRVRQETQY,TRBJ2-5,TRBV7-2
ASSQIVDMDTGELF,TRBJ2-2,TRBV4-3
ASSFYGDSAQDEQF,TRBJ2-1,TRBV11-2
ASSLERGLVTEAF,TRBJ1-1,TRBV5-1
ASTTGDSPLH,TRBJ1-6,TRBV5-1
ASSRGAPSSYNEQF,TRBJ2-1,TRBV3-1
ATSDGTSGDEQF,TRBJ2-1,TRBV24-1
ASSYGTWTGRLLGLF,TRBJ1-4,TRBV6-5